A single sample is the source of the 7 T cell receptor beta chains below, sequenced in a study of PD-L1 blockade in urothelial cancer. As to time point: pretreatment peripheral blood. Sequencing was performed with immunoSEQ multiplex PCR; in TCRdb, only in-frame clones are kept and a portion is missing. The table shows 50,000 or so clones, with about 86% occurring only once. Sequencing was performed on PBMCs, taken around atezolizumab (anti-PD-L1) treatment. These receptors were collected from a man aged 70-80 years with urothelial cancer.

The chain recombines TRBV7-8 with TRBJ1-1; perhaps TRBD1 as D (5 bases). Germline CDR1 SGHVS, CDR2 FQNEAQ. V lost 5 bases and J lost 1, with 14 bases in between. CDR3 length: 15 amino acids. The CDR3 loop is CASSPSGAPNTEAFF. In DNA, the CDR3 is TGTGCCAGCAGCCCTTCTGGGGCACCGAACACTGAAGCTTTCTTT.

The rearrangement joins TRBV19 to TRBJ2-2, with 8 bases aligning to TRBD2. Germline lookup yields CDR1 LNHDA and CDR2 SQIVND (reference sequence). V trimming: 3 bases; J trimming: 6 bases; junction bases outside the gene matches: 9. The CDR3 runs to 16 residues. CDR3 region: CASSIGAGGPPGELFF. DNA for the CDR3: TGTGCCAGTAGTATCGGGGCGGGAGGCCCACCCGGGGAGCTGTTTTTT.

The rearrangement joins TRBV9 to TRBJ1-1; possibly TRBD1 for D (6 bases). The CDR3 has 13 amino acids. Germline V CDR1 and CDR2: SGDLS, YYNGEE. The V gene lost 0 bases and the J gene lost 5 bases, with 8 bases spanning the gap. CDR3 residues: CASSVDRATEAFF. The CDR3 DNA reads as TGTGCCAGCAGCGTAGACAGGGCGACTGAAGCTTTCTTT.

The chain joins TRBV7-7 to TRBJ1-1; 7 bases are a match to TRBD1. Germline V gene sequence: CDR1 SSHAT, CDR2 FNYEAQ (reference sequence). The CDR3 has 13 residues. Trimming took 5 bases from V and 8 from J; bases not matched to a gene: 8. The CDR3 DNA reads TGTGCCAGCAGCCTCGACAGGGCCGCAGAAGCTTTCTTT. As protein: CASSLDRAAEAFF.

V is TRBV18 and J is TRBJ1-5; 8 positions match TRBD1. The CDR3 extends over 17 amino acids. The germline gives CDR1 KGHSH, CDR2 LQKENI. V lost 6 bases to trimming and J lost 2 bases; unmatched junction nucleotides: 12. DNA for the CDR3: TGTGCCAGCTCTCTCCGACAGGGGTCGGATGGCAATCAGCCCCAGCATTTT. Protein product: CASSLRQGSDGNQPQHF.

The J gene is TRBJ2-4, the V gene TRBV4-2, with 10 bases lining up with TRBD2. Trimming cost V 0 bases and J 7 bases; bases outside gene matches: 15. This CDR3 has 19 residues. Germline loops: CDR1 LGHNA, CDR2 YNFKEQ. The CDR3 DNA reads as TGTGCCAGCAGCCAAGATTGGGGTAGCGGGAGGCCCAAGGCTAACATTCAGTACTTC. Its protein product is CASSQDWGSGRPKANIQYF.

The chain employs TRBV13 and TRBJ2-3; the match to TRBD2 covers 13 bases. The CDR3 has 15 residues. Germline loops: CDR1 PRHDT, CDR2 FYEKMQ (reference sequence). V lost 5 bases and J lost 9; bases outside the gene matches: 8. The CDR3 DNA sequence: TGTGCCAGCAGCCAGACTAGCGGGGGGCAGATAACGCAGTATTTT. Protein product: CASSQTSGGQITQYF.